The 25 T cell receptor beta chains listed next were all sequenced from one sample in a study of T cells in Graves' hyperthyroidism and ophthalmopathy. RNA transcripts gave rise to amplified TCR beta CDR3 regions. First-round RT-PCR with HTBI primers amplified the TCR CDR3 region. A single record per CDR3 protein comes from TCRdb applying MiXCR to the multiplex PCR reads. Among some 620,000 distinct CDR3 sequences listed, 16% were seen once. Sequenced: blood. Source of these receptors: a woman in her twenties or thirties with Graves' hyperthyroidism.

This clonotype has only a few counts. The V gene is TRBV2, the J gene TRBJ2-1, with D unclear. CDR1 and CDR2 from the germline V gene are SNHLY and FYNNEI. The CDR3 has 11 residues. V lost 9 bases, J lost 12 bases, and 15 bases lay in between. CDR3 in amino acids: CASPGNGAQFF. CDR3 DNA: TGTGCCAGTCCCGGAAACGGCGCGCAGTTCTTC.

This clonotype was detected many times. The genes are TRBV6-2 or TRBV6-3 and TRBJ2-7; D is ambiguous. CDR1 is MNHEY and CDR2 is SVGEGT in the germline V gene. The CDR3 extends over 13 amino acids. V gave up 2 bases and J gave up 7 bases, with 12 bases separating them. The CDR3 reads CASSYLSTEEQYF. CDR3 coding DNA: TGTGCCAGCAGTTACCTTTCGACTGAAGAGCAGTACTTC.

In this sample, this clonotype turned up many times. The chain couples TRBV11-2 to TRBJ2-7, with 11 bases aligning to TRBD1. The CDR3 totals 16 residues. The V segment lost 5 bases and the J segment 3 bases; nucleotides outside the gene matches: 9. The germline gives CDR1 SGHAT, CDR2 FQNNGV. CDR3 sequence: CASSLGQGAIYYEQYF. In nucleotides, the CDR3 is TGTGCCAGCAGCCTCGGACAGGGGGCTATATACTACGAGCAGTACTTC.

A few counts support this clonotype. This chain uses TRBV14 with TRBJ1-1; unclear D gene. V lost 3 bases, J lost 0 bases, and 5 bases lay in between. Germline CDR1 SGHDN, CDR2 FVKESK. CDR3 length equals 13 residues. The CDR3 DNA sequence: TGTGCCAGCAGCCAGCACGTGAACACTGAAGCTTTCTTT. It yields the protein CASSQHVNTEAFF.

This clonotype appeared many times. The chain combines TRBV11-2 with TRBJ2-3; no firm D call. CDR3 length: 12 amino acids. Germline V CDR1 and CDR2: SGHAT, FQNNGV. V lost 5 bases to trimming and J lost 6 bases, with 9 bases between them. In DNA, the CDR3 is TGTGCCAGCAGCCGATTCGTGGATACGCAGTATTTT. Amino acids: CASSRFVDTQYF. The full variable domain, rest sourced from reference TRBV11-2 and TRBJ2-3, is EAGVAQSPRYKIIEKRQSVAFWCNPISGHATLYWYQQILGQGPKLLIQFQNNGVVDDSQLPKDRFSAERLKGVDSTLKIQPAKLEDSAVYLCASSRFVDTQYFGPGTRLTVL.

This chain joins TRBV11-3 and TRBJ1-1, with D unclear. Germline V gene sequence: CDR1 SGHNT, CDR2 YENEEA. V shed 5 bases and J shed 1 base, with 11 bases lying between them. There are 14 residues in the CDR3. In DNA form, the CDR3 reads TGTGCCAGCAGCCCGCAGAGGAAGAACACTGAAGCTTTCTTT. As protein: CASSPQRKNTEAFF.

This clonotype was counted between two and nine times. This chain links TRBV28 with TRBJ1-6; the D gene is possibly TRBD1 (6 bases). The germline gives CDR1 MDHEN, CDR2 SYDVKM. Deletions cut 7 bases from V and 8 bases from J, with 12 bases between. The CDR3 is 13 residues long. For the CDR3, the DNA is TGTGCCAGCAAGGGGGTAATATATTCACCCCTCCACTTT. Its protein product is CASKGVIYSPLHF. Full variable domain (remainder filled in from reference TRBV28 and TRBJ1-6): DVKVTQSSRYLVKRTGEKVFLECVQDMDHENMFWYRQDPGLGLRLIYFSYDVKMKEKGDIPEGYSVSREKKERFSLILESASTNQTSMYLCASKGVIYSPLHFGNGTRLTVT.

This CDR3 reads CASSHRASRPYNEQFF. CDR3 sequence (DNA): TGTGCCAGCAGCCACCGGGCTAGTCGCCCCTACAATGAGCAGTTCTTC. The chain has TRBV7-3 and TRBJ2-1; D is undetermined. Germline assignment: CDR1 SGHTA and CDR2 FQGTGA. Trimming took off 5 bases at V and 2 bases at J, with 16 bases between the two ends. The CDR3 is 16 amino acids.

The rearrangement uses TRBV6-1 and TRBJ1-2; 7 bases agree with TRBD1. Per germline, CDR1 MNHNS and CDR2 SASEGT. With V trimmed by 0 bases and J by 4 bases, 5 bases remained unmatched. This CDR3 is built from 15 residues. The CDR3 DNA follows: TGTGCCAGCAGTGAAGCGGAGGGGGCGGGCTATGGCTACACCTTC. This encodes CASSEAEGAGYGYTF.

This clonotype has a count of ten or more. The chain has TRBV27 and TRBJ1-1; TRBD1 aligns across 8 bases. Germline CDR1 MNHEY, CDR2 SMNVEV (reference sequence). The CDR3 contains 15 residues. V lost 5 bases, J lost 5 bases, and 10 bases stayed unmatched. The DNA for the CDR3 is TGTGCCAGCAGTGACGACAGGGGAATGGGGACTGAAGCTTTCTTT. It encodes CASSDDRGMGTEAFF.

The genes are TRBV9 and TRBJ1-2, with TRBD1 identical over 9 bases. The germline gives CDR1 SGDLS, CDR2 YYNGEE. After removal of 1 base from V and 8 bases from J, the junction contained 9 bases not matched to a gene. The CDR3 is 15 residues long. CDR3 sequence reads: CASSVPTGGIEGYTF. DNA of the CDR3: TGTGCCAGCAGCGTACCGACAGGGGGGATAGAGGGCTACACCTTC.

This clonotype was picked up many times. The J gene is TRBJ2-4, the V gene TRBV11-1, with TRBD1 identical over 7 bases. Losses at the gene ends were 5 bases for V and 0 bases for J; bases not matched to a gene: 10. The length of the CDR3 is 17 residues. CDR1 is SGHAT and CDR2 is FQDESV in the germline V gene (reference sequence). The chain's CDR3 is CASSNNPGQLAKNIQYF. As DNA, the CDR3 is TGTGCCAGCAGCAACAACCCGGGACAGCTAGCCAAAAACATTCAGTACTTC.

V gene TRBV9 combines with J gene TRBJ1-4; 8 nucleotides align to TRBD1. Germline CDR1 is SGDLS and CDR2 is YYNGEE. The CDR3 is 15 residues long. The V gene end was trimmed by 0 bases and the J gene end by 6 bases; junction bases not matched to a gene: 4. The CDR3 loop reads CASSVDGTGDEKLFF. CDR3 coding DNA: TGTGCCAGCAGCGTAGATGGGACAGGTGATGAAAAACTGTTTTTT.

This clonotype occurred many times. J is TRBJ2-3 and V is TRBV7-9; D is unclear. V lost 4 bases and J 6 bases, leaving 14 bases between the germline ends. The CDR3 spans 14 residues. The germline V gene encodes CDR1 SEHNR and CDR2 FQNEAQ (reference sequence). The CDR3, as DNA: TGTGCCAGCAGCTCGTCCCTTGTTGTGGATACGCAGTATTTT. Its protein is CASSSSLVVDTQYF. Full variable domain (remainder filled in from reference TRBV7-9 and TRBJ2-3): DTGVSQNPRHKITKRGQNVTFRCDPISEHNRLYWYRQTLGQGPEFLTYFQNEAQLEKSRLLSDRFSAERPKGSFSTLEIQRTEQGDSAMYLCASSSSLVVDTQYFGPGTRLTVL.

This clonotype has more than one count but fewer than ten. The chain recombines TRBV19 with TRBJ2-1; 9 bases are shared with TRBD1. The CDR3 sequence is 13 residues long. Germline V gives CDR1 LNHDA, CDR2 SQIVND (reference sequence). V dropped 6 bases and J dropped 13; count of bases not matched to a gene: 10. CDR3 sequence reads: CASSLDRGGPQFF. The CDR3 DNA reads as TGTGCCAGTAGCCTGGACAGGGGCGGCCCCCAGTTCTTC.

The sample holds many counts of this clonotype. The chain uses TRBV28 and TRBJ1-1, with 8 nucleotides matching TRBD1. V was clipped by 4 bases and J by 5 bases; unmatched bases: 9. CDR3 length equals 15 residues. Germline CDR1 and CDR2: MDHEN and SYDVKM. The CDR3 region is CASSYFQGAWTEAFF. DNA for the CDR3: TGTGCCAGCAGTTATTTCCAGGGGGCTTGGACTGAAGCTTTCTTT.

This sequence joins TRBV6-2 or TRBV6-3 and TRBJ1-5; TRBD1 is a possible D gene (5 bases). Looked up from germline, CDR1 is MNHEY and CDR2 is SVGEGT. V dropped 8 bases and J dropped 11 bases, with 16 bases sitting between them. This CDR3 region has 12 residues. This CDR3 is CASAGEKGSQHF. For the CDR3, the DNA is TGTGCCAGCGCGGGGGAGAAAGGGTCCCAGCATTTT.

The chain recombines TRBV19 with TRBJ1-5; 9 bases align to TRBD1. Per the germline V gene, CDR1 is LNHDA and CDR2 is SQIVND (reference sequence). J gave up 5 bases and V 6 bases, and 14 bases lay outside the gene matches. The CDR3 runs to 17 residues. CDR3 sequence: CASSVLPGQGRYQPQHF. For the CDR3, the DNA is TGTGCCAGTAGCGTCCTTCCGGGACAGGGACGCTATCAGCCCCAGCATTTT.

Only a few counts were recorded for this clonotype. V is TRBV30 and J is TRBJ2-5; D unresolved. CDR1 is GTSNPN, CDR2 SVGIG, per germline (reference sequence). The V gene lost 2 bases and the J gene lost 5 bases, with 12 bases spanning the gap. The CDR3 spans 13 residues. The DNA for the CDR3 is TGTGCCTGGAGTCCCGGGTTTCGGGAGACCCAGTACTTC. Its protein product is CAWSPGFRETQYF.

The chain combines TRBV7-2 with TRBJ1-1; 9 nucleotides align to TRBD1. Per the germline V gene, CDR1 is SGHTA and CDR2 is FQGNSA. V lost 4 bases, J lost 7 bases, and 10 bases stayed unmatched. The CDR3 loop spans 15 amino acids. The CDR3 DNA follows: TGTGCCAGCAGCTGGGGGACAGGGCTCGGCATTGAAGCTTTCTTT. Amino acid sequence: CASSWGTGLGIEAFF.

This rearrangement joins TRBV20-1 to TRBJ1-1; no definite D call. V dropped 0 bases and J dropped 1 base, with 18 bases sitting between them. This CDR3 spans 17 amino acids. Looked up from germline, CDR1 is DFQATT and CDR2 is SNEGSKA (reference sequence). The CDR3 loop is CSAREGRNPRRNTEAFF. CDR3 nucleotides: TGCAGTGCTAGAGAGGGCCGTAATCCTCGACGGAACACTGAAGCTTTCTTT.

Many counts were recorded for this clonotype. The chain links TRBV9 to TRBJ1-2; the D gene is possibly TRBD1 (5 bases). The CDR3 covers 14 residues. The germline CDR1 and CDR2 sequences are SGDLS and YYNGEE. Trimming left V 4 bases short and J 9 bases short, with 19 bases between. Here the CDR3 reads CASSNLGEYIRYTF. For the CDR3, the DNA is TGTGCCAGCAGCAATTTGGGGGAATACATACGCTACACCTTC.

This clonotype was counted a few times. DNA of the CDR3: TGTGCCAGCAGCCGTGGACAGCCCTACTACAATGAGCAGTTCTTC. Amino acids: CASSRGQPYYNEQFF. V gene TRBV5-5 combines with J gene TRBJ2-1; weak D call: TRBD1 (6 bases). CDR3 length equals 15 residues. V was clipped by 4 bases and J by 3 bases, with 14 bases between them. Germline-derived CDR1 and CDR2 are SGHKS and YYEKEE (reference sequence).

This clonotype was seen many times. The rearrangement uses TRBV28 and TRBJ1-3; D ambiguous. The CDR3 is 14 amino acids. V lost 7 bases and J lost 1, with 11 bases in between. Germline CDR1 and CDR2: MDHEN and SYDVKM. This chain's CDR3 is CASTPHSSGNTIYF. CDR3 in DNA: TGTGCCAGCACCCCTCATTCTTCTGGAAACACCATATATTTT.

This clonotype has a single count. The rearrangement joins TRBV6-2 or TRBV6-3 to TRBJ2-7; either TRBD1 or TRBD2 may fit D (5 bases each). Per germline, CDR1 MNHEY and CDR2 SVGEGT. Between the trimmed V and J ends, which lost 4 bases and 0 bases, there was a span of 16 bases. This CDR3 region has 16 residues. The CDR3 DNA reads as TGTGCCAGCAGTTGGGACCTTGCGCAGAGCTCCTACGAGCAGTACTTC. Its protein is CASSWDLAQSSYEQYF.